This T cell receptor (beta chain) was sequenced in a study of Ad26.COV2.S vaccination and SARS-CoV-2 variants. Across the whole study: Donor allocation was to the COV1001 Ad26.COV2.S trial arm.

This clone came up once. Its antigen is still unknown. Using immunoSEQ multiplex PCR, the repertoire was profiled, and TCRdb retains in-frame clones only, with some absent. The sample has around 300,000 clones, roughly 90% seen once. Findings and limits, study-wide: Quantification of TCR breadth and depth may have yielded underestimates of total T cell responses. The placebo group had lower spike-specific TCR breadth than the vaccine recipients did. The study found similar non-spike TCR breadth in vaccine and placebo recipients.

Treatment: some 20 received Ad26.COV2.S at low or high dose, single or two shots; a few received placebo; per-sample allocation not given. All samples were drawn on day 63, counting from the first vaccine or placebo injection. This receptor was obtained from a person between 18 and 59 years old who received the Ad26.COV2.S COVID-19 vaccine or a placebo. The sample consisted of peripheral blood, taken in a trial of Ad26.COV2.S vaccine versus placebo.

CDR3 nucleotides: TGTGCCAGCAGCTTAGCCGCCAGGGGAAGCAATCAGCCCCAGCATTTT. This sequence encodes CASSLAARGSNQPQHF. V gene TRBV7-9 combines with J gene TRBJ1-5; possibly TRBD1 for D (6 bases). CDR3 length: 16 amino acids. With 0 bases removed from V and 1 base from J, the gap between germline ends came to 10 bases. The germline gives CDR1 SEHNR, CDR2 FQNEAQ (reference sequence).